What follows are 18 T cell receptor beta chains derived from one specimen sequenced in a study of OX40 agonist ivuxolimab in advanced cancers. Using immunoSEQ multiplex PCR, the repertoire was profiled, and TCRdb retains in-frame clones only, with some absent. The sample holds roughly 92,000 clones; 84% are singletons and the top ten take roughly 5%. This specimen consisted of CD4+ or CD8+ T cells sorted from blood, obtained in a trial of the OX40 agonist ivuxolimab. The receptors were sampled from an adult with an advanced solid tumor such as melanoma, head and neck, liver or kidney cancer.

This chain joins TRBV9 and TRBJ1-4; D ambiguous. Trimming shortened V by 3 bases and J by 0 bases, and 9 bases separated the two germline ends. Germline lookup yields CDR1 SGDLS and CDR2 YYNGEE. CDR3 length: 15 residues. The chain's CDR3 is CASSAQTATNEKLFF. The CDR3 DNA follows: TGTGCCAGCAGCGCGCAGACTGCAACTAATGAAAAACTGTTTTTT.

The V and J genes are TRBV6-1 and TRBJ2-7, with TRBD1 matching over 7 bases. CDR1 is MNHNS, CDR2 SASEGT, per germline. V lost 2 bases to trimming and J lost 5 bases; unmatched junction nucleotides: 21. This CDR3 is built from 19 residues. As DNA, the CDR3 is TGTGCCAGCAGTGAAAAGCTTACAGGGGTAAGGGGGACCATAGACGAGCAGTACTTC. Protein: CASSEKLTGVRGTIDEQYF.

The chain joins TRBV9 to TRBJ2-3; D is undetermined. The germline V gene has CDR1 SGDLS and CDR2 YYNGEE. The CDR3 consists of 14 residues. V was trimmed by 4 bases and J by 5 bases, leaving 14 bases between them. The CDR3 loop reads CASSLGQVGDTQYF. DNA for the CDR3: TGTGCCAGCAGCCTAGGCCAGGTTGGAGATACGCAGTATTTT.

DNA for the CDR3: TGCGCCAGCAGCCAAGGGCTCGCCTTTCTAGCGGAGCTGGGAGATACGCAGTATTTT. This translates into CASSQGLAFLAELGDTQYF. This chain links TRBV4-3 with TRBJ2-3; 7 bases agree with TRBD2. Trimming cost V 1 base and J 5 bases; bases outside gene matches: 18. The germline CDR1 and CDR2 sequences are LGHNA and YSLEER. CDR3 length: 19 amino acids.

The gene calls are TRBV28 and TRBJ1-2; 7 nucleotides align to TRBD1. The V gene's germline CDR1 is MDHEN and CDR2 SYDVKM. The V segment lost 1 base and the J segment 2 bases; nucleotides outside the gene matches: 7. CDR3 length: 16 amino acids. The CDR3 sequence: CASSLSGGRWNYGYTF. The CDR3 DNA reads TGTGCCAGCAGTTTATCAGGGGGGCGCTGGAACTATGGCTACACCTTC.

The chain joins TRBV6-6 to TRBJ1-3; D unresolved. This CDR3 region has 15 residues. The V and J ends lost 6 bases and 4 bases respectively, with 16 bases between them. Germline loops: CDR1 MNHNY, CDR2 SVGAGI (reference sequence). The CDR3 region has the DNA TGTGCCAGCAGCTACACCAGGAGCGGGGGAAACACCATATATTTT. Its protein is CASSYTRSGGNTIYF.

This clone appeared a few times. CDR3: CASSQGTSGGAYEQYF. In DNA, the CDR3 is TGCGCCAGCAGCCAGGGTACTAGCGGGGGAGCCTACGAGCAGTACTTC. The gene calls are TRBV4-1 and TRBJ2-7, with 11 nucleotides matching TRBD2. The CDR3 covers 16 residues. V dropped 3 bases and J dropped 2; count of bases not matched to a gene: 6. CDR1 is MGHRA and CDR2 is YSYEKL in the germline V gene.

J is TRBJ1-5 and V is TRBV6-6; D remains ambiguous. V shed 5 bases and J shed 3 bases, with 11 bases lying between them. The CDR3 has 14 amino acids. CDR1 is MNHNY, CDR2 SVGAGI, per germline (reference sequence). Here the CDR3 reads CASSTDGPNQPQHF. The CDR3 DNA sequence: TGTGCCAGCAGTACGGACGGACCCAATCAGCCCCAGCATTTT.

This clone appeared a few times. This chain links TRBV2 with TRBJ1-5; TRBD1 matches 8 bases. CDR1 is SNHLY and CDR2 is FYNNEI in the germline V gene. V shed 6 bases and J 1 base; nucleotides not matched to a gene: 5. The CDR3 has 15 residues. The CDR3 region is CASSLTGESNQPQHF. CDR3 sequence (DNA): TGTGCCAGCAGCCTGACAGGGGAGAGCAATCAGCCCCAGCATTTT.

This chain connects TRBV5-6 to TRBJ1-1; 7 nucleotides match TRBD1. With 0 bases clipped from V and 2 bases from J, the junction kept 4 bases outside the gene matches. The CDR3 runs to 15 residues. Germline CDR1 reads SGHDT; CDR2 reads YYEEEE. Here the CDR3 reads CASSLAGTANTEAFF. The CDR3 nucleotides are TGTGCCAGCAGCTTGGCTGGGACAGCAAACACTGAAGCTTTCTTT. The full variable domain, in which reference TRBV5-6 and TRBJ1-1 provide the parts outside the CDR3, is DAGVTQSPTHLIKTRGQQVTLRCSPKSGHDTVSWYQQALGQGPQFIFQYYEEEERQRGNFPDRFSGHQFPNYSSELNVNALLLGDSALYLCASSLAGTANTEAFFGQGTRLTVV.

This clone was recorded only once. The genes are TRBV21-1 and TRBJ1-2; TRBD1 is the table's D call and was not checked against the DNA. TRBV21-1 constitutes a pseudogene. The CDR3 runs to 13 residues. This CDR3 reads CASPKTASYGYTF. CDR3 sequence (DNA): TGTGCCAGCCCGAAGACAGCGAGCTATGGCTACACCTTC.

The chain recombines TRBV6-6 with TRBJ2-7; a possible D gene is TRBD1 (6 bases). CDR1 is MNHNY and CDR2 is SVGAGI in the germline V gene (reference sequence). There are 15 residues in the CDR3. V was cut by 7 bases and J by 3 bases, with 19 bases left in between. CDR3 DNA: TGTGCCAGCACTTTACTTAGGGCAGGGGTCTACGAGCAGTACTTC. It is translated as CASTLLRAGVYEQYF.

This chain links TRBV19 with TRBJ2-7; 10 bases agree with TRBD2. The CDR3 consists of 15 residues. Unmatched junction bases numbered 8, after V lost 4 bases and J lost 5 bases. Germline V gene data show CDR1 as LNHDA and CDR2 as SQIVND (reference sequence). The CDR3 coding sequence is TGTGCCAGTAGTACTAGCGGGGGACTCCCCCACGAGCAGTACTTC. Its protein is CASSTSGGLPHEQYF.

The chain is built from TRBV5-1 and TRBJ2-3, with D hard to call. Trimming took 0 bases from V and 0 from J, leaving 11 bases between them. Germline values: CDR1 SGHRS, CDR2 YFSETQ. The length of the CDR3 is 16 residues. The CDR3 region is CASSLDGVTSTDTQYF. As DNA, the CDR3 is TGCGCCAGCAGCTTGGATGGAGTTACGAGCACAGATACGCAGTATTTT. The whole variable domain, remainder taken from reference TRBV5-1 and TRBJ2-3, is KAGVTQTPRYLIKTRGQQVTLSCSPISGHRSVSWYQQTPGQGLQFLFEYFSETQRNKGNFPGRFSGRQFSNSRSEMNVSTLELGDSALYLCASSLDGVTSTDTQYFGPGTRLTVL.

This chain connects TRBV7-2 to TRBJ2-7; the D gene is possibly TRBD1 (6 bases). The CDR3 is made up of 14 amino acids. V lost 2 bases and J lost 1, with 9 bases in between. The germline gives CDR1 SGHTA, CDR2 FQGNSA. The CDR3 loop reads CASSLQTGSYEQYF. CDR3 coding DNA: TGTGCCAGCAGCTTACAGACAGGATCCTACGAGCAGTACTTC.

In its sample, this clone was seen once. The gene calls are TRBV19 and TRBJ1-5; maybe TRBD1 (5 bases). Deletions cut 7 bases from V and 5 bases from J, with 18 bases between. The CDR3 covers 15 residues. From germline, CDR1 is LNHDA and CDR2 SQIVND (reference sequence). The CDR3 DNA reads as TGTGCCAGTAAGGTTTCGGGACGGGGGGATCAGCCCCAGCATTTT. Protein product: CASKVSGRGDQPQHF.

This clone is a singleton in its sample. This chain links TRBV4-3 with TRBJ1-2; TRBD1 might be the D (5 bases). Trimming left V 0 bases short and J 8 bases short, with 13 bases between. The CDR3 is made up of 14 amino acids. Germline loops: CDR1 LGHNA, CDR2 YSLEER. The CDR3 loop reads CASSQDQGSWGYTF. Written as DNA, the CDR3 is TGCGCCAGCAGCCAAGATCAGGGATCTTGGGGCTACACCTTC.

The chain uses TRBV19 and TRBJ2-7; 10 nucleotides agree with TRBD1. The length of the CDR3 is 15 residues. J was trimmed by 7 bases and V by 3 bases; bases with no gene match: 9. Per the germline V gene, CDR1 is LNHDA and CDR2 is SQIVND (reference sequence). The CDR3 loop reads CASSMGAWDRGEQYF. In DNA form, the CDR3 reads TGTGCCAGTAGTATGGGGGCGTGGGACAGGGGAGAGCAGTACTTC.